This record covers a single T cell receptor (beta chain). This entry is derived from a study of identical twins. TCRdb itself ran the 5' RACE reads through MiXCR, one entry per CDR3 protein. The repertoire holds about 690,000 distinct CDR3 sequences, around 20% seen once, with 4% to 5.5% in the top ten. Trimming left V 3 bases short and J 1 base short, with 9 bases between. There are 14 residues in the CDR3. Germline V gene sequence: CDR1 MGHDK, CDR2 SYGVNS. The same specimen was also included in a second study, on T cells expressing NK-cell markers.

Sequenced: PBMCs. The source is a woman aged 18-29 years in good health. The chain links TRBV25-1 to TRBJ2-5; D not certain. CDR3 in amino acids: CASSDFDGQETQYF. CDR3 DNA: TGTGCCAGCAGTGACTTCGACGGCCAAGAGACCCAGTACTTC.